This TCR beta chain was captured by sequencing in a study of blood T cell repertoires in COVID-19. Whole-study context: The samples span acute and convalescent COVID-19 from the United States, Italy and Spain.

The germline CDR1 and CDR2 sequences are SGHDT and YYEEEE. Trimming shortened V by 0 bases and J by 0 bases, and 9 bases separated the two germline ends. This CDR3 region has 15 residues. This clone was recorded once. Some clones are missing from TCRdb's copy, which holds only in-frame ones; the method was immunoSEQ multiplex PCR. The table shows about 190,000 clones, with more than 60% occurring only once. This chain joins TRBV5-6 and TRBJ1-2; D uncertain. This TCR derives from a man aged 45-65 years who had recovered from COVID-19. The sequenced material came from peripheral blood. The CDR3 sequence: CASSLGAGANYGYTF. The CDR3 DNA follows: TGTGCCAGCAGCTTGGGGGCGGGAGCTAACTATGGCTACACCTTC.